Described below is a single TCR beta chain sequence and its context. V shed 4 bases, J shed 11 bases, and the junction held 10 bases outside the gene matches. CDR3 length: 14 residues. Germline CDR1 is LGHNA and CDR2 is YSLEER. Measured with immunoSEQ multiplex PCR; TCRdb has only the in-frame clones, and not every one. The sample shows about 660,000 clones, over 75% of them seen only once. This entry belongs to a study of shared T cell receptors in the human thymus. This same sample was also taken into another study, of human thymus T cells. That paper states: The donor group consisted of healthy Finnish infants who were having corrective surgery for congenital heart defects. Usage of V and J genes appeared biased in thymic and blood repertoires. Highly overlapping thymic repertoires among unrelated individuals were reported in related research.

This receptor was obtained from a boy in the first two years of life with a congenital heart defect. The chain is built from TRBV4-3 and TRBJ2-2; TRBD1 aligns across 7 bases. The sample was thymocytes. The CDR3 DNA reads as TGCGCCAGCAGCCCACAGAGGGGGCTTCGCGAGCTGTTTTTT. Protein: CASSPQRGLRELFF.